This T cell receptor (beta chain) was sequenced for a study of cytomegalovirus exposure and HLA in healthy donors. Across the study: The 90 to 150 validation repertoires and the 666 first-cohort repertoires shared a platform, a later analysis reported. Study results and caveats: There were some public TCRs occurring in many donors, but most TCR sequences were rare. Three chains linked to CMV were shown in vitro to be specific for CMV antigens. Subsequent analysis revealed that first-cohort TCR clusters tended to co-occur in the roughly 120 validation repertoires.

Method: immunoSEQ multiplex PCR; TCRdb's copy keeps in-frame clones and lacks some. The table lists 90,000 or so clones, 85% of them singletons, with 20% in the top ten. To note about this clone: Its antigen is currently unknown.

Sequencing was performed on PBMCs. The TCR comes from a man between 18 and 35 years old in good health and CMV-seropositive.

In DNA, the CDR3 is TGTGCCACCAGACTCTTCACCGGGGAGCTGTTTTTT. Protein product: CATRLFTGELFF. The chain combines TRBV28 with TRBJ2-2; D unclear. V gave up 10 bases and J gave up 4 bases, with 10 bases separating them. The CDR3 is 12 residues long. From germline, CDR1 is MDHEN and CDR2 SYDVKM.